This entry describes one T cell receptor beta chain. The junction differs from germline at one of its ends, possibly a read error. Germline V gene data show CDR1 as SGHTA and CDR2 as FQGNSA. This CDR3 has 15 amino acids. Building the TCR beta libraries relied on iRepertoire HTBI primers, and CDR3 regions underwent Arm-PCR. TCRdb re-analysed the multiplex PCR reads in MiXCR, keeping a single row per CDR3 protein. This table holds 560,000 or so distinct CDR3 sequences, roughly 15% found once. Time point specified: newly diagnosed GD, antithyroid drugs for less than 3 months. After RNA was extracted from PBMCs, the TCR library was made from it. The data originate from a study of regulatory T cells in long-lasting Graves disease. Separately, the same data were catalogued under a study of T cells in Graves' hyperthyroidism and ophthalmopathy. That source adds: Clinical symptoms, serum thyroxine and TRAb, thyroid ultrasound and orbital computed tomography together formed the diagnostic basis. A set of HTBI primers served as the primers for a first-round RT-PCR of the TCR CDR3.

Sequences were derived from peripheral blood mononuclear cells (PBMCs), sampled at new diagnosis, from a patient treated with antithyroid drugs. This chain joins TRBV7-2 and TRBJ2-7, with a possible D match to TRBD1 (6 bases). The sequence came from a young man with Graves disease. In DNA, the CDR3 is TGTGCCAGCAGCTTAGACAGGGCCACCTCCTACGGGCAGTACTTC. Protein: CASSLDRATSYGQYF.